This T cell receptor (beta chain) derives from a study of early stage breast cancer tumors. This CDR3 has 14 residues. CDR1 and CDR2 from the germline V gene are SGDLS and YYNGEE. The V gene lost 7 bases and the J gene lost 4 bases, with 18 bases spanning the gap. TCRdb's table, derived via immunoSEQ multiplex PCR, lists solely in-frame clones and lacks some. This sample has around 50,000 clones, with 83% found just once. This clone was recorded once. The TCR comes from a person aged 45 to 59 with breast cancer. The chain uses TRBV9 and TRBJ2-7; D is perhaps TRBD1 or TRBD2 (5 bases each). Material: blood. CDR3 DNA: TGTGCCAGCGGGGCGGGCTCTGCCCCTTACGAGCAGTACTTC. Translated: CASGAGSAPYEQYF.